This TCR beta chain came from a study of response to subunit inactivated influenza vaccine. Findings and caveats of the study: Authors suggested each seasonal influenza vaccination recruits few new T cells.

Germline CDR1 SGHKS, CDR2 YYEKEE (reference sequence). V was shortened by 1 base and J by 5 bases, with 16 bases between the two germline ends. CDR3 length equals 15 residues. A word on this clonotype: Its target is not known.

TCRdb reanalysed the RT-PCR reads using MiXCR and keeps one entry per CDR3 protein. The sample lists about 580,000 distinct CDR3 sequences, 13% to 15% occurring once. This clonotype originated in a man aged 50 to 60 who received an inactivated influenza vaccine. The genes are TRBV5-5 and TRBJ2-7; D perhaps matches TRBD1 (6 bases). The sequences come from PBMCs from blood, collected about 12 days after vaccination. DNA of the CDR3: TGTGCCAGCAGCTTGTTGGAGCAGGGGCCCCACGAGCAGTACTTC. This sequence encodes CASSLLEQGPHEQYF.